Here is one TCR beta chain with its context. Its antigen is currently unknown. The CDR3 end is not reached by the read, which stops 3 residues before it; the germline J gene fills it in. Only in-frame clones appear in the TCRdb table, and some are missing; sequencing was by immunoSEQ multiplex PCR. Its table records tens of thousands of clones. The entry originates in a study of T cells in women clearing cervical HPV infection. At the level of the study: Controls were women whose single incident HPV16 infection cleared within 12 months without precancer or cancer. Case blood drawn at lesion detection; control blood after infection cleared.

Study-level findings and limits: A classifier using richness and V gene abundances reached an AUC of 0.7 to 0.9.

CDR1 is SGHVS and CDR2 is FNYEAQ in the germline V gene. V lost 5 bases and J lost 8; bases outside the gene matches: 9. The CDR3 sequence is 14 residues long. This TCR came from a woman between 18 and 75 years old with a cervical HPV16 infection that either progressed to CIN3+ or cleared (not recorded which). Material: blood buffy coat. This chain connects TRBV7-6 to TRBJ1-5; TRBD1 matches at 7 bases. CDR3 sequence: CASSPSQGPEPQHF. The part of the CDR3 DNA that was read is TGTGCCAGCAGCCCCTCACAGGGGCCCGAGCCC. Full variable domain (remainder filled in from reference TRBV7-6 and TRBJ1-5): GAGVSQSPRYKVTKRGQDVALRCDPISGHVSLYWYRQALGQGPEFLTYFNYEAQQDKSGLPNDRFSAERPEGSISTLTIQRTEQRDSAMYRCASSPSQGPEPQHFGDGTRLSIL.